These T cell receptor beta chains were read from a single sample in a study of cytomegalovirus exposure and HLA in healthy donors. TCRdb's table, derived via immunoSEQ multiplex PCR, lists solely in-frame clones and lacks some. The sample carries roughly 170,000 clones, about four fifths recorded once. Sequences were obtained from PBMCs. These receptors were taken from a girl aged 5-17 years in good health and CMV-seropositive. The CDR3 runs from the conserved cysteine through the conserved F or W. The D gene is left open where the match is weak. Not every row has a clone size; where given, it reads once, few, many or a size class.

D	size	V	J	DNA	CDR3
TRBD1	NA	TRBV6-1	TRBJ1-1	TGTGCCAGCATGCACAGGGGGCGGAAGGCCACTGAAGCTTTCTTT	CASMHRGRKATEAFF
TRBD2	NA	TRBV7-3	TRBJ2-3	TGTGCCAGCAGCTTAGGGGGGGTCACAGATACGCAGTATTTT	CASSLGGVTDTQYF
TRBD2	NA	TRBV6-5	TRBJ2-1	TGTGCCAGCAGGCGGGGGGACAATGAGCAGTTCTTC	CASRRGDNEQFF
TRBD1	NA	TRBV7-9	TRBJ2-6	TGTGCCAGCAGCACCGACAGGGGAATTTTAGGTGGGGCCAACGTCCTGACTTTC	CASSTDRGILGGANVLTF
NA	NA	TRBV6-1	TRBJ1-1	TGTGCCAGCAGTGCGAATACTATTGAAGCTTTCTTT	CASSANTIEAFF
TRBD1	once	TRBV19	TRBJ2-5	TGTGCCAGTAGTATAGATTTGAGCTATTCCGGGACAGGGAAATCGAAGACCCAGTACTTC	CASSIDLSYSGTGKSKTQYF
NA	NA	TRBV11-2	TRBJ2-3	TGTGCCAGCAGCCCCAGGGCAGTTAGCACAGATACGCAGTATTTT	CASSPRAVSTDTQYF
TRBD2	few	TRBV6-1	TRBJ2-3	TGTGCCAGCAGTGGACTAGCGGGTGGCACAGATACGCAGTATTTT	CASSGLAGGTDTQYF
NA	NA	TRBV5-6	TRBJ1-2	TGTGCCAGCAGCTCGACAGTAAAGGTTGGCTACACCTTC	CASSSTVKVGYTF
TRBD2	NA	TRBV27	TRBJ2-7	TGTGCCAGCCCCGACTTCTCCGGGACTAGTCTCCACGAGCAGTACTTC	CASPDFSGTSLHEQYF
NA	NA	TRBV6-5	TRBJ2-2	TGTGCCAGCAGCCGGGACACCCAAATACCCGGGGAGCTGTTTTTT	CASSRDTQIPGELFF
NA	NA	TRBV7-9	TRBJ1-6	TGTGCCAGCAGCTCGAATTCACCCCTCCACTTT	CASSSNSPLHF
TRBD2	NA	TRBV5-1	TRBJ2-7	TGCGCCAGCAGCTCCCCGGGAGGGGGGGGCCTATACGAGCAGTACTTC	CASSSPGGGGLYEQYF
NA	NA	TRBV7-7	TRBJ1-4	TGTGCTAGCAGCTTAGCCCGCGGGACTAATGAAAAACTGTTTTTT	CASSLARGTNEKLFF
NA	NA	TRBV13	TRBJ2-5	TGTGCCAGCAGCAAAACTAGTGAGAGGGGGGAGACCCAGTACTTC	CASSKTSERGETQYF
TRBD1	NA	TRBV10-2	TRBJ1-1	TGCGCCAGCAGCGAAGGGACAGCGAACACTGAAGCTTTCTTT	CASSEGTANTEAFF
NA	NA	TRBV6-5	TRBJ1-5	TGTGCCAGCAACCTACAGGGTACCCAAAATCAGCCCCAGCATTTT	CASNLQGTQNQPQHF
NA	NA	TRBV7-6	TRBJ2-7	TGTGCCAGCAGCCCTGACAGTTCCGAGCAGTACTTC	CASSPDSSEQYF
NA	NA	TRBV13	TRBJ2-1	TGTGCCAGCAGCTTATGGGGCTTAGCAATTTCGGATGAGCAGTTCTTC	CASSLWGLAISDEQFF
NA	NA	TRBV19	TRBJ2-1	TGTGCCAGTAGAGCAGGGCACAACTTCTACAATGAGCAGTTCTTC	CASRAGHNFYNEQFF
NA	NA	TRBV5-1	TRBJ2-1	TGCGCCAGCAGCTTGGGGGCCGCTACCTACAATGAGCAGTTCTTC	CASSLGAATYNEQFF
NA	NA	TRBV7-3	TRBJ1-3	TGTGCCAGCAGCTTAGGCAGGGGATCTGGAAACACCATATATTTT	CASSLGRGSGNTIYF
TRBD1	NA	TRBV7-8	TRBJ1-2	TGTGCCAGCAGCTTAAGTTCAGACAGGGTTGGCTACACCTTC	CASSLSSDRVGYTF
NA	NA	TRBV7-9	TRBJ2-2	TGTGCCAGCAGCGTCACAGGGACTAACACCGGAGAGCTGTTTTTT	CASSVTGTNTGELFF
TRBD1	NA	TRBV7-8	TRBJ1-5	TGTGCCAGCAGCGTTGGGGGCAGGGGGCCAGGAGAACAGCCCCAGCATTTT	CASSVGGRGPGEQPQHF
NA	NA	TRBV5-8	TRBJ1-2	TGTGCCAGCAGCTTGGTGGGGGGAATTTCTAACTATGGCTACACCTTC	CASSLVGGISNYGYTF
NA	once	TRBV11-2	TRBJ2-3	TGTGCCAGCAGCTTAGATAGGGGGGGGGATACGCAGTATTTT	CASSLDRGGDTQYF
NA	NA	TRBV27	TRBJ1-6	TGTGCCAGCAGTTTATCCCCGGGACACCGAGAATTTGATAATTCACCCCTCCACTTT	CASSLSPGHREFDNSPLHF
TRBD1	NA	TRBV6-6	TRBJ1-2	TGTGCCAGCAGCTTCGGGACAGGGATGCGCTACACCTTC	CASSFGTGMRYTF
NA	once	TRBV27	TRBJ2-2	TGTGCCAGCAAAGGGGCCGGGGAGCTGTTTTTT	CASKGAGELFF
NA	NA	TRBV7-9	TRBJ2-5	TGTGCCAGCAGCTTAGCGAGGATCAGGGGCCAAGAGACCCAGTACTTC	CASSLARIRGQETQYF
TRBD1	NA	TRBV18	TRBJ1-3	TGTGCCAGCTCACTCGACAGGGGAATTTCTGGAACCACCATATATTTT	CASSLDRGISGTTIYF
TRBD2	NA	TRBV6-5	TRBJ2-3	TGTGCCAGCAGTTACTCGTCTCGGGGGGGCCTAGATACGCAGTATTTT	CASSYSSRGGLDTQYF